This TCR beta chain was recovered during a study of early T cells in non-severe SARS-CoV-2 infection. TCRdb analysed the 5' RACE reads with MiXCR anew, one entry per CDR3 protein. The sample shows tens of thousands of distinct CDR3 sequences, around an eighth of them seen only once. V dropped 5 bases and J dropped 2 bases, with 12 bases sitting between them. Germline-derived CDR1 and CDR2 are MNHNY and SVGAGI (reference sequence). This CDR3 is built from 14 residues. This clonotype originated in an adult who was a healthcare worker with PCR-confirmed SARS-CoV-2 infection or an uninfected control (not recorded which). The rearrangement joins TRBV6-6 to TRBJ1-1, with D maybe TRBD1 (6 bases). The specimen was whole blood. The DNA for the CDR3 is TGTGCCAGCAGTACCCGGACAGATAACACTGAAGCTTTCTTT. Translation: CASSTRTDNTEAFF.